The clone carrying this T cell receptor (beta chain) has just a few counts. The record originates from a study of T cells of healthy individuals. V was clipped by 4 bases and J by 0 bases, with 16 bases between them. The CDR3 spans 16 residues. A single record per CDR3 protein comes from TCRdb applying MiXCR to the 5' RACE reads. The sample has 40,000 to 65,000 distinct CDR3 sequences, roughly 15% seen once. The receptor comes from a human donor in good health. J is TRBJ2-7 and V is TRBV12-3 or TRBV12-4, with D possibly being TRBD1 (6 bases). The CDR3 bases are TGTGCCAGCAGTTCAGGACAGATTCGGAGCTCCTACGAGCAGTACTTC. This gives the protein CASSSGQIRSSYEQYF.